Below, one T cell receptor (beta chain) is given with its context. Here immunoSEQ multiplex PCR was the method, and the copy in TCRdb shows in-frame clones only, minus some. The sample consists of more than 55,000 clones, 94% of them appearing once. The sample comes from a study of T cell changes during pregnancy in multiple sclerosis. This clonotype originated in a female donor with multiple sclerosis, enrolled in a pregnancy study. The sequencing here drew on CD8+ T cells from peripheral blood mononuclear cells, taken in the third trimester of pregnancy.

The CDR3: CASSHYPRGGREKLFF. The CDR3 DNA follows: TGTGCCAGCAGTCACTATCCGAGGGGGGGAAGAGAAAAACTGTTTTTT. The rearrangement links TRBV6-5 to TRBJ1-4; TRBD1 is a possible D gene (6 bases). Germline-derived CDR1 and CDR2 are MNHEY and SVGAGI. V was cut by 5 bases and J by 8 bases, with 21 bases left in between. The CDR3 contains 16 residues.